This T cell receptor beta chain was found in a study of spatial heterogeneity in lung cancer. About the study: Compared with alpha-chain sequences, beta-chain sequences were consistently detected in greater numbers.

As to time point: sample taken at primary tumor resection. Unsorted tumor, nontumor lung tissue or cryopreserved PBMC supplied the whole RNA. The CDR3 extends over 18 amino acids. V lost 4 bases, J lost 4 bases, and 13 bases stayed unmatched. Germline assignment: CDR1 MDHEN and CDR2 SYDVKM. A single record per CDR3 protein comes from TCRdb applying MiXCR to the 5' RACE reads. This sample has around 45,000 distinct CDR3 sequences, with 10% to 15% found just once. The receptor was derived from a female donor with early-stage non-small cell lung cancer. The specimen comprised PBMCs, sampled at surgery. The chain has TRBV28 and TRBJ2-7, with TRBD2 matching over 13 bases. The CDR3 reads CASSSRSPLAGGYYEQYF. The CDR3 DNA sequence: TGTGCCAGCAGTTCGAGATCTCCACTAGCGGGGGGGTATTACGAGCAGTACTTC.